The clone carrying this T cell receptor (beta chain) has more than one count but fewer than ten. Its antigen remains unknown. Constant-segment primers were used for 5'RACE, and the resulting TCR alpha and TCR beta cDNA libraries carried sample barcodes and UMIs. TCRdb processed the 5' RACE reads anew with MiXCR; each CDR3 protein has one entry. This table holds about 360,000 distinct CDR3 sequences, 14% found once. These data originate in a study of T-cell memory formation after mild COVID-19. Study observations and caveats: Memory cells collected pre-infection included some clones that later responded, suggesting cross-reactive memory joined. CD4+ contracting clones were mainly CM and EM; CD8+ ones, EMRA.

The CDR3 spans 16 residues. Trimming pared 3 bases from V and 3 bases from J, leaving 16 bases between. CDR1 SEHNR and CDR2 FQNEAQ come from the germline V gene (reference sequence). The sample was PBMCs or a T cell subset sorted from them (not recorded which). This chain connects TRBV7-9 to TRBJ2-3; D is possibly TRBD1 or TRBD2 (5 bases each). The receptor's source is a man aged 18 to 29 who had mild COVID-19 (a few samples of this study predate the infection). Cell type and time point are not known. The CDR3 spells CASSFPPGRVTDTQYF. Written as DNA, the CDR3 is TGTGCCAGCAGCTTCCCCCCGGGACGGGTTACAGATACGCAGTATTTT.